This T cell receptor beta chain was recorded in a study of beta chain features in type 1 diabetes. Findings and caveats of the study: Insertions at VDJ junctions were less frequent in type 1 diabetes patients. These patients also deleted more nucleotides at the same junctions. Across all four CD4+ subsets, people with type 1 diabetes showed modestly shorter TCRB CDR3s.

As to this clone: No antigen is known for it.

This CDR3 has 15 residues. CDR1 and CDR2 (germline): ENHRY, SYGVKD. The V gene lost 0 bases and the J gene lost 5 bases, with 13 bases spanning the gap. The authors reverse transcribed all of the isolated RNA, so sequencing captured expressed TCRB transcripts. The data were produced by immunoSEQ multiplex PCR, yet TCRdb's version contains in-frame clones alone and is incomplete. Altogether hundreds of thousands of clones are present, over 12% being singletons, with the ten largest covering roughly 0.04%. CD4+ naive, central memory, regulatory and stem cell-like memory subsets were isolated by sorting on CD45RO/CCR7/CD25/CD127/CD95/CD27.

The rearrangement links TRBV10-3 to TRBJ1-2; D possibly corresponds to TRBD1 (5 bases). Sequencing used naive CD4+ T cells from blood. This receptor was taken from a man between 18 and 35 years old with type 1 diabetes. CDR3 bases: TGTGCCATCAGTGAGTCTTGGGAGGGGCGATATGGCTACACCTTC. It is translated as CAISESWEGRYGYTF.